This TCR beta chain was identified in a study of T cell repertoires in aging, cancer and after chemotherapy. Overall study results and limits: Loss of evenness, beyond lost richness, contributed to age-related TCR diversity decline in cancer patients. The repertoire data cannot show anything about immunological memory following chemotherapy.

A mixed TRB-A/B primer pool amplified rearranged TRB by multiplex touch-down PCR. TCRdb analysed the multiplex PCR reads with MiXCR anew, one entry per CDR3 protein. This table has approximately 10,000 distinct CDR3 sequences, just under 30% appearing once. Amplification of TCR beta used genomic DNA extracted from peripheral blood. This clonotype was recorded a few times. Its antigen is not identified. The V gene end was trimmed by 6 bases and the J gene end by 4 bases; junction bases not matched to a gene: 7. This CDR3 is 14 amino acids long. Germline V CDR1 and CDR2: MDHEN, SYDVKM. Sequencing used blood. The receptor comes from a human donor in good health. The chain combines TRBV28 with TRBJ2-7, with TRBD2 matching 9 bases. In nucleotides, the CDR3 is TGTGCCAGCAGCGATAGCGGGAGTTGGTACGAGCAGTACTTC. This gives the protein CASSDSGSWYEQYF.